One sample yielded the 28 T cell receptor beta chains listed below, sequenced in a study of blood T cells in healthy people across ages (dated by TCRdb to about 2015). Libraries came from 5' RACE. TCRdb records Illumina HiSeq 2500 as the sequencer. A second PCR of about 7 to 12 cycles was run with a J-beta primer mix and a sample-barcoded 5' primer. Using fastp trimming at Q25 and MiXCR clonotype assembly, TCRdb reanalyzed the public sequencing data and kept in-frame beta chains. Entries are consolidated by CDR3 protein sequence, retaining the most common genes and DNA. This sample holds about a million distinct CDR3 sequences; 35% to 45% were observed only once. About an eighth of the sample comes from the top ten. Source material: blood. The receptors were sampled from a man between 18 and 29 years old in good health.

This clonotype was seen a handful of times. The rearrangement links TRBV9 to TRBJ2-7; D remains ambiguous. Looked up from germline, CDR1 is SGDLS and CDR2 is YYNGEE. Trimming stripped 0 bases from V and 6 bases from J, with 16 bases between. The CDR3 consists of 15 residues. CDR3 sequence: CASSVDLNPSREQYF. In nucleotides, the CDR3 is TGTGCCAGCAGCGTAGACCTTAATCCTTCTCGCGAGCAGTACTTC. The full variable domain, in which reference TRBV9 and TRBJ2-7 provide the parts outside the CDR3, is DSGVTQTPKHLITATGQRVTLRCSPRSGDLSVYWYQQSLDQGLQFLIQYYNGEERAKGNILERFSAQQFPDLHSELNLSSLELGDSALYFCASSVDLNPSREQYFGPGTRLTVT.

The genes are TRBV5-1 and TRBJ1-2; 8 bases fit TRBD1. Germline CDR1 and CDR2: SGHRS and YFSETQ. This CDR3 spans 15 amino acids. V lost 3 bases, J lost 5 bases, and 9 bases stayed unmatched. The CDR3 DNA reads TGCGCCAGCAGCTCAGACAGGGGTTTAGGGTATGGCTACACCTTC. It codes for CASSSDRGLGYGYTF.

This clonotype was found a few times. The gene calls are TRBV5-6 and TRBJ2-4; the D gene is possibly TRBD1 (5 bases). The CDR3 is made up of 13 amino acids. The V gene lost 1 base and the J gene lost 5 bases, with 7 bases spanning the gap. Germline loops: CDR1 SGHDT, CDR2 YYEEEE. CDR3 nucleotide sequence: TGTGCCAGCAGCTTGAGGGGCCAAAACATTCAGTACTTC. Its translation is CASSLRGQNIQYF.

The V and J genes are TRBV5-1 and TRBJ2-4; 14 bases are shared with TRBD2. V lost 4 bases, J lost 3 bases, and 15 bases stayed unmatched. Germline V gene lookup returns CDR1 SGHRS and CDR2 YFSETQ. CDR3 length: 20 amino acids. The CDR3 spells CASSTWTSGGSLRGKNIQYF. The CDR3 DNA is TGCGCCAGCAGCACCTGGACTAGCGGGGGGTCCCTCCGCGGCAAAAACATTCAGTACTTC.

J is TRBJ1-2 and V is TRBV12-3 or TRBV12-4, with 7 bases identical to TRBD1. This CDR3 spans 14 amino acids. Unmatched junction bases numbered 5, after V lost 5 bases and J lost 2 bases. The CDR3 spells CASSDTGANYGYTF. The CDR3, as DNA: TGTGCCAGCAGTGATACAGGGGCCAACTATGGCTACACCTTC.

The chain couples TRBV12-3 or TRBV12-4 to TRBJ1-1; D possibly corresponds to TRBD1 (6 bases). Trimming cost V 6 bases and J 9 bases, with 26 bases left between them. CDR3 length: 16 residues. CDR3 nucleotide sequence: TGTGCCAGCAGCCCACAGGGTACGGAGATTGAAACTAAAGCTTTCTTT. It encodes CASSPQGTEIETKAFF.

This clonotype was detected once. The chain carries TRBV6-2 or TRBV6-3 and TRBJ1-1, with 8 bases aligning to TRBD1. The ends lost 7 bases at V and 1 base at J; junction bases unmatched: 5. Looked up from germline, CDR1 is MNHEY and CDR2 is SVGEGT. CDR3 length: 14 residues. The CDR3, as DNA: TGTGCCAGCAAGGACGGGACAGGGAACACTGAAGCTTTCTTT. Residues: CASKDGTGNTEAFF.

The rearrangement links TRBV20-1 to TRBJ2-1; maybe TRBD2 (6 bases). The V and J ends lost 6 bases and 2 bases respectively, with 17 bases between them. The CDR3 is made up of 15 amino acids. CDR1 is DFQATT, CDR2 SNEGSKA, per germline (reference sequence). CDR3 residues: CSAGASANPYNEQFF. The CDR3 DNA reads as TGCAGTGCCGGAGCTAGCGCCAACCCCTACAATGAGCAGTTCTTC.

A few counts support this clonotype. The chain links TRBV4-1 to TRBJ1-2; tentative D call: TRBD1 (5 bases). Trimming took off 1 base at V and 3 bases at J, with 12 bases between the two ends. This CDR3 region has 15 residues. Germline lookup yields CDR1 MGHRA and CDR2 YSYEKL. The CDR3 here is CASSQVQGFDYGYTF. The DNA of the CDR3 is TGCGCCAGCAGCCAAGTCCAGGGTTTTGACTATGGCTACACCTTC.

This chain links TRBV12-3 or TRBV12-4 with TRBJ2-3, with 8 bases lining up with TRBD1. Trimming took 10 bases from V and 6 from J; bases not matched to a gene: 15. The CDR3 spans 15 residues. CDR3: CATINQGAFRDTQYF. The CDR3 coding sequence is TGTGCCACCATAAATCAGGGGGCCTTTCGTGATACGCAGTATTTT.

The sample holds a few counts of this clonotype. The rearrangement links TRBV9 to TRBJ2-1, with D perhaps given as TRBD1 or TRBD2 (5 bases each). Germline CDR1 is SGDLS and CDR2 is YYNGEE. Deletions cut 4 bases from V and 8 bases from J, with 19 bases between. CDR3 length: 15 amino acids. The CDR3 loop is CASSPAEGLRDEQFF. The CDR3 coding sequence is TGTGCCAGCAGCCCAGCTGAGGGGTTAAGGGATGAGCAGTTCTTC.

This clonotype showed up just a few times. J is TRBJ1-2 and V is TRBV7-2, with D uncertain. The germline CDR1 and CDR2 sequences are SGHTA and FQGNSA. This CDR3 is built from 14 residues. The V gene lost 2 bases and the J gene lost 1 base, with 8 bases spanning the gap. The CDR3 nucleotides are TGTGCCAGCAGCTTACGTCATCTTAACTATGGCTACACCTTC. As protein: CASSLRHLNYGYTF.

This clonotype was seen only a few times. The chain carries TRBV20-1 and TRBJ1-5; a weak D match, TRBD1 (6 bases). In germline, CDR1 is DFQATT, CDR2 SNEGSKA (reference sequence). The CDR3 has 16 residues. The CDR3 sequence: CTTVAQGPLSNQPQHF. The CDR3 DNA reads TGCACCACCGTGGCACAGGGCCCGTTAAGCAATCAGCCCCAGCATTTT.

This chain uses TRBV4-2 with TRBJ2-7; 8 nucleotides line up with TRBD1. This CDR3 region has 19 residues. Per the germline V gene, CDR1 is LGHNA and CDR2 is YNFKEQ. J was trimmed by 0 bases and V by 0 bases; bases with no gene match: 13. The chain's CDR3 is CASSQDQGASSESSYEQYF. CDR3 DNA: TGTGCCAGCAGCCAAGATCAGGGGGCGTCTAGCGAGAGCTCCTACGAGCAGTACTTC.

There are a few counts of this clonotype. V gene TRBV10-3 combines with J gene TRBJ2-5; D unclear. Germline V gives CDR1 ENHRY, CDR2 SYGVKD. V gave up 8 bases and J gave up 5 bases, with 15 bases separating them. CDR3 length: 13 residues. DNA of the CDR3: TGTGCCATCTCCACCGGGTTGGAGGAGACCCAGTACTTC. Its protein product is CAISTGLEETQYF.

About this clonotype: A much larger clone lies one base from this, so it may be a read error. The J gene is TRBJ2-5, the V gene TRBV20-1, with 14 bases identical to TRBD2. Germline-derived CDR1 and CDR2 are DFQATT and SNEGSKA (reference sequence). This CDR3 is built from 18 residues. Germline trimming cut 3 bases from V and 1 base from J; bases unmatched to any gene: 10. The CDR3 spells CSASLGLAGGRSQETQYF. CDR3 in DNA: TGCAGTGCTAGTCTCGGACTAGCGGGGGGTAGAAGCCAAGAGACCCAGTACTTC.

The table lists this clonotype with a few counts. This rearrangement joins TRBV20-1 to TRBJ1-2, with 7 bases aligning to TRBD1. The CDR3 covers 13 residues. Germline V gene lookup returns CDR1 DFQATT and CDR2 SNEGSKA (reference sequence). V trimming: 5 bases; J trimming: 7 bases; junction bases outside the gene matches: 10. CDR3 protein: CSAPDRDLRGYTF. Written as DNA, the CDR3 is TGCAGTGCTCCTGACAGGGACTTGCGTGGCTACACCTTC.

The chain uses TRBV12-3 or TRBV12-4 and TRBJ2-7; D might be TRBD1 (6 bases). The V end lost 3 bases, the J end lost 1 base, and 13 bases lay between the germline ends. CDR3 length: 15 residues. This CDR3 is CASSFRQGISYEQYF. In DNA form, the CDR3 reads TGTGCCAGCAGTTTTCGGCAGGGGATTTCCTACGAGCAGTACTTC.

This clonotype appeared once. This sequence joins TRBV6-1 and TRBJ1-1; D uncertain. V lost 1 base and J 0 bases, leaving 9 bases between the germline ends. Per the germline V gene, CDR1 is MNHNS and CDR2 is SASEGT. The CDR3 is 15 amino acids. CDR3 sequence: CASSEGAAMNTEAFF. CDR3 sequence (DNA): TGTGCCAGCAGTGAAGGGGCAGCAATGAACACTGAAGCTTTCTTT.

The CDR3: CASSQRPGSPYEQYF. The CDR3 DNA reads as TGCGCCAGCAGCCAGCGGCCTGGATCACCCTACGAGCAGTACTTC. The chain is built from TRBV4-3 and TRBJ2-7; D unclear. The length of the CDR3 is 15 residues. V gave up 3 bases and J gave up 2 bases, with 14 bases separating them. Germline CDR1 is LGHNA and CDR2 is YSLEER.

The genes are TRBV7-2 and TRBJ2-3; unclear D gene. Looked up from germline, CDR1 is SGHTA and CDR2 is FQGNSA. The CDR3 contains 15 residues. Trimming took 4 bases from V and 5 from J, leaving 16 bases between them. The CDR3 spells CASSSGAGPVDTQYF. Written as DNA, the CDR3 is TGTGCCAGCAGCTCCGGAGCCGGACCCGTAGATACGCAGTATTTT.

This clonotype came up a few times. This chain joins TRBV4-1 and TRBJ2-7; 9 bases align to TRBD1. This CDR3 contains 15 residues. With 1 base clipped from V and 3 bases from J, the junction kept 4 bases outside the gene matches. Germline V gives CDR1 MGHRA, CDR2 YSYEKL. The CDR3 loop reads CASSQVTGGYYEQYF. CDR3 nucleotides: TGCGCCAGCAGCCAAGTGACAGGGGGGTACTACGAGCAGTACTTC.

In this sample, this clonotype turned up once. The chain recombines TRBV12-3 or TRBV12-4 with TRBJ1-6; D is perhaps TRBD1 (5 bases). The length of the CDR3 is 16 residues. The germline V and J ends were trimmed by 9 bases and 4 bases, with 19 bases remaining between them. The CDR3, as DNA: TGTGCCAGTCGTCGGGGGTCCGAGGGTTATAATTCACCCCTCCACTTT. This encodes CASRRGSEGYNSPLHF.

The chain is built from TRBV21-1 and TRBJ2-7. TRBV21-1 is recorded as a pseudogene. The CDR3 consists of 15 residues. The CDR3 loop reads CASTGQRKEPYEQYF. The DNA of the CDR3 is TGTGCCAGCACGGGTCAACGGAAAGAACCCTACGAGCAGTACTTC.

This clonotype appeared a single time. The germline gene is not matched at one end of the junction; a read error may be the cause. This chain uses TRBV29-1 with TRBJ1-5, with no clear D. CDR3 length equals 14 residues. Germline loops: CDR1 SQVTM, CDR2 ANQGSEA. The CDR3 DNA reads TGCAGCATTGAGTCGATAGAGAGCAATCAGCCCCAGCATTTT. It encodes CSIESIESNQPQHF. The full variable domain, rest sourced from reference TRBV29-1 and TRBJ1-5, is SAVISQKPSRDICQRGTSLTIQCQVDSQVTMMFWYRQQPGQSLTLIATANQGSEATYESGFVIDKFPISRPNLTFSTLTVSNMSPEDSSIYLCSIESIESNQPQHFGDGTRLSIL.

This clonotype came up a few times. This chain links TRBV29-1 with TRBJ2-1; 8 nucleotides match TRBD1. CDR3 size: 12 residues. The germline V gene encodes CDR1 SQVTM and CDR2 ANQGSEA. The junction had 8 bases not matched to a gene; V was cut back by 7 bases and J by 9 bases. Here the CDR3 reads CSAGTGGGEQFF. The CDR3 DNA reads TGCAGCGCCGGAACAGGGGGAGGTGAGCAGTTCTTC.

This chain links TRBV5-1 with TRBJ2-1, with a tentative D call TRBD1 (5 bases). Germline V gene sequence: CDR1 SGHRS, CDR2 YFSETQ. V lost 7 bases and J 10 bases, leaving 24 bases between the germline ends. The CDR3 spans 15 residues. CDR3 sequence reads: CASSPEAGFSYEQFF. CDR3 nucleotide sequence: TGCGCCAGCTCCCCTGAGGCAGGGTTTTCCTACGAGCAGTTCTTC.

The V gene is TRBV28, the J gene TRBJ2-3, with TRBD2 identical over 12 bases. CDR3 size: 15 residues. V shed 4 bases, J shed 6 bases, and the junction held 5 bases outside the gene matches. Germline values: CDR1 MDHEN, CDR2 SYDVKM. The CDR3 here is CASSSASGGEDTQYF. CDR3 DNA sequence: TGTGCCAGCAGTTCCGCTAGCGGGGGGGAGGATACGCAGTATTTT. The full variable domain, completed using reference TRBV28 and TRBJ2-3, is DVKVTQSSRYLVKRTGEKVFLECVQDMDHENMFWYRQDPGLGLRLIYFSYDVKMKEKGDIPEGYSVSREKKERFSLILESASTNQTSMYLCASSSASGGEDTQYFGPGTRLTVL.